Below, one T cell receptor beta chain is given with its context. Its antigen is still unknown. The read is 3 residues too short to cover the CDR3 end, so that end is filled in from the germline J gene. Explained via the paper, the time point label denotes: blood sample drawn before combined kidney and bone marrow transplant. Unstimulated Tregs (CD4+CD25+CD127-), CD4+ non-Tregs (CD4+CD25-), CD4 and CD8 cells were FACS-sorted from thawed PBMCs. The patients were a few recipients of combined kidney and bone marrow transplants from the ITN036ST trial, and samples were available only from these trial subjects. Healthy control blood was processed to PBMCs by Ficoll density gradient and cryopreserved, and patient PBMCs were collected before and after transplant. The sample belongs to a study of Tregs in tolerant kidney transplant recipients (dated by TCRdb to about 2019). Background on the whole study: The transplants used related donors along with nonmyeloablative bone marrow transplantation, and in the human trials mixed chimerism was transient. TCRbeta sequencing was used in the study to identify donor-specific regulatory T cells before combined kidney and bone marrow transplantation, and the identified cells were then tracked after transplant.

Study-wide conclusions, independent of this receptor: Because only a small number of patients were included, the study had limitations, and the results will need to be validated in larger populations as well as under other immunosuppression protocols. In tolerant patients, donor-specific Tregs expanded more than Tregs overall, which suggests antigen-driven rather than nonspecific expansion. Biological reproducibility was not examined directly, but technical replication error appeared to be minimal. For some patients the PCR primers changed over time, which made it impossible to compare the samples from those patients at the nucleotide level. Expanding Tregs with activated donor B cells appeared to identify the most biologically relevant and donor-specific TCRbeta repertoire.

For TCRbeta CDR3 sequencing, genomic DNA from the sorted cells was extracted using the QIAGEN DNeasy Blood and Tissue Kit. Through immunoSEQ, high-throughput TCRbeta CDR3 sequencing was done commercially, including PCR amplification with internal controls and bias correction. The authors' pipeline ran thus. Unique productive TCRbeta sequences were defined by CDR3 nucleotide sequence when primers matched and otherwise by CDR3 amino acid sequence together with Vbeta and Jbeta genes. As a correction for sorting error, sequences shared between sorted populations at a frequency ratio of 2:1 or less were discarded, and the remaining shared sequences were assigned to the higher population. A sequence counted as donor-reactive if, in CFSE-low cells, the sequence had a frequency of at least 0.01% and was expanded at least 5-fold compared with unstimulated cells. Jensen-Shannon divergence calculated on the top 100 TCRbeta sequences ranked by frequency was used to measure repertoire divergence. When a sample had multiple sequencing runs, each run was corrected for sorting error separately and the runs were then pooled. TCRdb stores this immuneACCESS table with in-frame sequences only. Part of the clones is absent; in the studies checked, under half of the shortfall reflects unresolved V genes, and no reason is known for the rest. That table gives V, J and clone size, and the DNA gave D and trimming. The sample table includes about 30,000 clones. Of the sample, around an eighth falls within the top ten clones.

The CDR3 contains 14 residues, cysteine and phenylalanine counted. The CDR3 was read in part: 33 bases, with the frame set at base 1. V ends up 4 bases short and J 2 bases short, with an unmatched junction base count of 6. The germline V gene encodes CDR1 SQVTM and CDR2 ANQGSEA. The receptor was derived from a human donor who received a combined kidney and bone marrow transplant. The chain employs TRBV29-1 and TRBJ2-7; TRBD1 matches 9 bases in the middle. Sequences were derived from CD8+ T cells from blood, sampled before the transplant. CDR3 DNA, as far as it was read: TGCAGCGTTGGGGGGGACAGGGTGACCTACGAG. This gives the protein CSVGGDRVTYE. The full CDR3 protein reads CSVGGDRVTYEQYF.